Described below is a single T cell receptor (beta chain) sequence and its context. TCRdb keeps only in-frame clones here, not all; method: immunoSEQ multiplex PCR. This sample carries around 700,000 clones, 55% to 85% of them seen once, and the ten largest clones take roughly 2%. The data stem from a study of shared clonotypes between healthy human individuals. Trimming cost V 4 bases and J 6 bases; bases outside gene matches: 8. CDR3 length equals 15 residues. CDR1 and CDR2 (germline): SGHRS, YFSETQ. The source of this sequence is a woman in her twenties or thirties in good health. The V and J genes are TRBV5-1 and TRBJ2-1, with 9 bases fitting TRBD1. Sequencing was carried out using memory CD4+ T cells sorted from blood. The subset here: CD45RA-negative fraction. CDR3 sequence (DNA): TGCGCCAGCAGCCCGCTGGGACAGGGAACCAATGAGCAGTTCTTC. It specifies CASSPLGQGTNEQFF.